Shown below are 25 T cell receptor beta chains from a single sample sequenced in a study of cytomegalovirus exposure and HLA in healthy donors. PCR primers comprised 60 Vbeta and 13 Jbeta primers. The table came from immunoSEQ multiplex PCR; TCRdb's copy has only in-frame clones and leaves some out. The data contain over 100,000 clones, around 70% of them seen just once; the ten biggest clones take up about 5.7%. The specimen was PBMCs. These receptors all stem from a woman in her sixties or seventies in good health and CMV-seropositive.

V and J are TRBV27 and TRBJ2-4; 14 bases agree with TRBD2. V gave up 4 bases and J gave up 1 base; unmatched junction bases: 9. Germline CDR1 and CDR2: MNHEY and SMNVEV (reference sequence). This CDR3 is built from 19 residues. The CDR3 DNA sequence: TGTGCCAGCAGTTCCCGACTAGCGGGGGGGCTCCTGGCCAAAAACATTCAGTACTTC. This codes for CASSSRLAGGLLAKNIQYF.

J is TRBJ1-1 and V is TRBV7-8; D is possibly TRBD1 (5 bases). CDR1 SGHVS and CDR2 FQNEAQ come from the germline V gene. V shed 5 bases and J shed 4 bases, with 17 bases lying between them. The CDR3 sequence is 15 residues long. For the CDR3, the DNA is TGTGCCAGCAGCCCAGGTGGGGGGAGGGGCACTGAAGCTTTCTTT. It translates to CASSPGGGRGTEAFF.

This clone was counted a single time. The chain carries TRBV7-2 and TRBJ1-2; perhaps TRBD1 as D (6 bases). V was trimmed by 5 bases and J by 2 bases, leaving 9 bases between them. CDR1 and CDR2 from the germline V gene are SGHTA and FQGNSA. The length of the CDR3 is 13 residues. This CDR3 reads CASSDGTNYGYTF. Here the CDR3 DNA reads TGTGCCAGCAGCGACGGGACAAACTATGGCTACACCTTC. Complete variable domain (other parts from reference TRBV7-2 and TRBJ1-2): GAGVSQSPSNKVTEKGKDVELRCDPISGHTALYWYRQSLGQGLEFLIYFQGNSAPDKSGLPSDRFSAERTGGSVSTLTIQRTQQEDSAVYLCASSDGTNYGYTFGSGTRLTVV.

On this clone itself: Germline and junction disagree at one end, which may indicate a read error. The chain uses TRBV7-7 and TRBJ2-7; perhaps TRBD2 as D (6 bases). Germline V gives CDR1 SSHAT, CDR2 FNYEAQ (reference sequence). This CDR3 has 14 residues. The CDR3 protein is CASSLGQGGYEQYF. CDR3 DNA sequence: TGTGCTAGCAGCTTAGGGCAGGGAGGTTACGAGCAGTACTTC.

This clone has only a few counts. The V and J genes are TRBV10-3 and TRBJ1-1, with TRBD1 identical over 7 bases. CDR1 and CDR2 (germline): ENHRY, SYGVKD. The CDR3 consists of 15 residues. Germline trimming cut 0 bases from V and 1 base from J; bases unmatched to any gene: 2. The CDR3, as DNA: TGTGCCATCAGTGAGTCCCGGGACAGGAACACTGAAGCTTTCTTT. Amino acids: CAISESRDRNTEAFF.

The chain couples TRBV7-6 to TRBJ1-2; no definite D call. The CDR3 consists of 13 residues. Germline V CDR1 and CDR2: SGHVS, FNYEAQ. Trimming stripped 5 bases from V and 4 bases from J, with 11 bases between. CDR3 in amino acids: CASSLGSIYGYTF. Written as DNA, the CDR3 is TGTGCCAGCAGCCTCGGGAGCATCTATGGCTACACCTTC.

This chain connects TRBV29-1 to TRBJ2-7; TRBD2 is a possible D gene (6 bases). The germline V gene encodes CDR1 SQVTM and CDR2 ANQGSEA. The CDR3 consists of 13 residues. The V gene lost 5 bases and the J gene lost 4 bases, with 15 bases spanning the gap. CDR3 nucleotides: TGCAGCGTTCGGCGGGATAACCTTTACGAGCAGTACTTC. It yields the protein CSVRRDNLYEQYF.

The chain has TRBV5-4 and TRBJ2-1; TRBD2 matches 9 bases. The ends lost 4 bases at V and 7 bases at J; junction bases unmatched: 6. Germline V gene data show CDR1 as SGHNT and CDR2 as YYREEE (reference sequence). This CDR3 has 14 amino acids. CDR3 sequence (DNA): TGTGCCAGCAGCGCGGGGGGGCCTGGTAATGAGCAGTTCTTC. Translating it yields CASSAGGPGNEQFF.

This clone is a singleton in its sample. This chain connects TRBV29-1 to TRBJ2-3; 9 positions agree with TRBD1. From germline, CDR1 is SQVTM and CDR2 ANQGSEA. The CDR3 spans 14 residues. The CDR3 bases are TGCGGGTGGGGGACAGGGCGCCTCACAGATACGCAGTATTTT. Its protein is CGWGTGRLTDTQYF.

V is TRBV7-3 and J is TRBJ2-7, with 7 bases that match TRBD1. Unmatched junction bases numbered 5, after V lost 5 bases and J lost 1 base. CDR3 length equals 14 residues. Per the germline V gene, CDR1 is SGHTA and CDR2 is FQGTGA. CDR3 nucleotides: TGTGCCAGCAGCCATGGACAGGCGTCCTACGAGCAGTACTTC. It encodes CASSHGQASYEQYF.

This sequence joins TRBV12-5 and TRBJ2-5; 7 nucleotides align to TRBD2. The DNA end lines up better with TRBJ2-7; the J call may be wrong. Per germline, CDR1 LGHNT and CDR2 FRNRAP. This CDR3 has 14 amino acids. The CDR3 spells CASAPGGNSYEQYF. CDR3 DNA sequence: TGTGCTAGTGCCCCCGGGGGGAACTCCTACGAGCAGTACTTC.

This chain connects TRBV19 to TRBJ1-6; perhaps TRBD1 as D (5 bases). With 3 bases removed from V and 8 bases from J, the gap between germline ends came to 11 bases. This CDR3 spans 14 amino acids. Germline assignment: CDR1 LNHDA and CDR2 SQIVND (reference sequence). The CDR3 region is CASSIGGVHSPLHF. In nucleotides, the CDR3 is TGTGCCAGTAGTATCGGGGGGGTACATTCACCCCTCCACTTT.

This clone has just a few counts. This chain uses TRBV29-1 with TRBJ2-1; the D gene is possibly TRBD1 (6 bases). The V and J ends lost 6 bases and 0 bases respectively, with 18 bases between them. The CDR3 runs to 16 residues. Looked up from germline, CDR1 is SQVTM and CDR2 is ANQGSEA. CDR3 protein: CSVAGTQRSSYNEQFF. The CDR3 DNA follows: TGCAGCGTAGCCGGGACACAAAGGAGCTCCTACAATGAGCAGTTCTTC.

The chain joins TRBV19 to TRBJ1-6, with D possibly matching TRBD1 (5 bases). The CDR3 has 10 residues. The germline CDR1 and CDR2 sequences are LNHDA and SQIVND (reference sequence). The CDR3 sequence is CVFRVAPLHF. The CDR3 nucleotides read TGTGTCTTCAGGGTGGCACCCCTCCACTTT.

The rearrangement links TRBV7-9 to TRBJ2-3, with TRBD2 matching 10 bases. The germline gives CDR1 SEHNR, CDR2 FQNEAQ (reference sequence). The CDR3 is 17 amino acids. The junction had 14 bases not matched to a gene; V was cut back by 5 bases and J by 6 bases. The chain's CDR3 is CASSDSVAGGIADTQYF. The CDR3 DNA sequence: TGTGCCAGCAGCGATTCAGTAGCGGGGGGTATAGCGGATACGCAGTATTTT.

A few counts support this clone. The DNA for the CDR3 is TGTGCCAGCAGCCTTAGCGGGGAAAGCACAGATACGCAGTATTTT. Translation: CASSLSGESTDTQYF. The chain has TRBV2 and TRBJ2-3; the match to TRBD2 covers 8 bases. Germline loops: CDR1 SNHLY, CDR2 FYNNEI. V lost 6 bases to trimming and J lost 0 bases; unmatched junction nucleotides: 5. There are 15 residues in the CDR3.

This rearrangement joins TRBV11-1 to TRBJ1-1; tentatively, D is TRBD1 (5 bases). Germline assignment: CDR1 SGHAT and CDR2 FQDESV (reference sequence). The CDR3 is made up of 16 amino acids. Trimming left V 8 bases short and J 2 bases short, with 21 bases between. The CDR3 DNA is TGTGCCAGCCAAAACCCGGGACTTTGGGGAAACACTGAAGCTTTCTTT. Protein sequence: CASQNPGLWGNTEAFF. Using reference TRBV11-1 and TRBJ1-1 for the parts outside the CDR3, the full variable domain is EAEVAQSPRYKITEKSQAVAFWCDPISGHATLYWYRQILGQGPELLVQFQDESVVDDSQLPKDRFSAERLKGVDSTLKIQPAELGDSAMYLCASQNPGLWGNTEAFFGQGTRLTVV.

This clone was picked up a small number of times. The gene calls are TRBV4-2 and TRBJ1-1, with 10 bases aligning to TRBD1. The junction had 3 bases not matched to a gene; V was cut back by 1 base and J by 7 bases. CDR3 length: 14 amino acids. Germline CDR1 reads LGHNA; CDR2 reads YNFKEQ. The CDR3 spells CASSQVGQGSEAFF. DNA of the CDR3: TGTGCCAGCAGCCAAGTGGGACAGGGGAGTGAAGCTTTCTTT.

The chain uses TRBV27 and TRBJ2-7; D may be TRBD2 (6 bases). Trimming pared 5 bases from V and 4 bases from J, leaving 15 bases between. This CDR3 contains 14 residues. Germline assignment: CDR1 MNHEY and CDR2 SMNVEV (reference sequence). The CDR3, as DNA: TGTGCCAGCAGTCGAGGACCGGGGGTTTACGAGCAGTACTTC. Translation gives CASSRGPGVYEQYF.

This rearrangement joins TRBV5-1 to TRBJ1-3; D is uncertain. Germline loops: CDR1 SGHRS, CDR2 YFSETQ. The CDR3 consists of 19 residues. The V end was cut by 0 bases, the J end by 1 base, with 20 bases between. CDR3 DNA: TGCGCCAGCAGCTTGGCCGGGGTATCTTTCATGGGATCTGGAAACACCATATATTTT. It is translated as CASSLAGVSFMGSGNTIYF.

The rearrangement uses TRBV7-9 and TRBJ1-1; the match to TRBD1 covers 7 bases. The CDR3 covers 16 residues. Germline loops: CDR1 SEHNR, CDR2 FQNEAQ (reference sequence). J was trimmed by 1 base and V by 4 bases; bases with no gene match: 9. The CDR3 here is CASSSQGGTANTEAFF. The CDR3 nucleotides read TGTGCCAGCAGCTCCCAAGGAGGGACAGCGAACACTGAAGCTTTCTTT.

The chain carries TRBV29-1 and TRBJ2-7; TRBD1 matches at 7 bases. CDR1 is SQVTM and CDR2 is ANQGSEA in the germline V gene. CDR3 length equals 12 residues. The J segment lost 5 bases and the V segment lost 4 bases, leaving 5 bases of the junction unmatched. CDR3 loop: CSVGPTGDEQYF. CDR3 in DNA: TGCAGCGTTGGCCCCACAGGGGACGAGCAGTACTTC.

The chain recombines TRBV6-4 with TRBJ1-6; 9 nucleotides agree with TRBD1. Germline assignment: CDR1 MRHNA and CDR2 SNTAGT. V was clipped by 2 bases and J by 8 bases; unmatched bases: 4. This CDR3 comprises 15 residues. The DNA of the CDR3 is TGTGCCAGCAGTGACCACGGGACAGGGTATTCACCCCTCCACTTT. Encoded protein: CASSDHGTGYSPLHF.

The CDR3 region has the DNA TGTGCCATCAGTGAGAACAGGGGGGTATATGGAAACACCATATATTTT. This gives the protein CAISENRGVYGNTIYF. The J gene is TRBJ1-3, the V gene TRBV10-3; TRBD1 agrees at 8 bases. Germline CDR1 reads ENHRY; CDR2 reads SYGVKD. CDR3 length: 16 residues. J lost 3 bases, V lost 2 bases, and 6 bases had no gene match.

This clone was recorded a few times. The V and J genes are TRBV5-1 and TRBJ2-3; perhaps TRBD1 as D (5 bases). The V and J ends lost 0 bases and 6 bases respectively, with 14 bases between them. Germline CDR1 is SGHRS and CDR2 is YFSETQ. There are 15 residues in the CDR3. CDR3 sequence: CASSLGVTAPDTQYF. The CDR3 nucleotides read TGCGCCAGCAGCTTGGGGGTGACAGCGCCCGATACGCAGTATTTT.